This T cell receptor (beta chain) derives from a study of cytomegalovirus exposure and HLA in healthy donors. Overall study: Prior work identified some 120 million unique TCR beta sequences in roughly 190 million T cells. Genotyping of nearly 400 donors showed that about 84% belonged to the Caucasian-associated ancestry cluster.

V was trimmed by 3 bases and J by 1 base, leaving 6 bases between them. Germline loops: CDR1 KGHSH, CDR2 LQKENI. This CDR3 is 13 amino acids long. The PCR had 60 Vbeta and 13 Jbeta primers. Profiled with immunoSEQ multiplex PCR; TCRdb holds only in-frame clones, not every one. The table lists more than 150,000 clones, roughly 78% of them singletons. Sequencing was carried out using PBMCs. This clonotype was sampled from a woman aged 45-59 years in good health and CMV-seropositive. The chain couples TRBV18 to TRBJ2-5; D is uncertain. The CDR3 DNA sequence: TGTGCCAGCTCACCGGCGGTCCAAGAGACCCAGTACTTC. Translating gives CASSPAVQETQYF.